This TCR beta chain is from a study of shared clonotypes between healthy human individuals. Study-wide context: A donor's plate count was three for CD4 naive and three for CD4 memory; CD8 naive had two and CD8 memory one.

Study-wide results and limits: Shared clonotypes across all four donors exceeded non-shared ones in generation probability. The researchers took only blood, and tissue repertoires probably look different. Naive subsets typically showed greater estimated richness than memory subsets.

Using immunoSEQ multiplex PCR, the repertoire was profiled, and TCRdb retains in-frame clones only, with some absent. This sample carries more than 2 million clones, approximately 94% of them seen once, and the ten largest clones take about 1.1%. CD45RO-negative, CCR7-selected cells formed the naive CD8 fraction, which excluded terminally differentiated effector memory CD45RA+ cells. About this clone: Its antigen remains unidentified.

With 6 bases clipped from V and 5 bases from J, the junction kept 10 bases outside the gene matches. Germline assignment: CDR1 MNHNS and CDR2 SASEGT. There are 15 residues in the CDR3. This sequence joins TRBV6-1 and TRBJ2-5; 9 positions agree with TRBD2. This TCR was sampled from a man between 18 and 29 years old in good health. Sample: naive CD8+ T cells sorted from blood. The CDR3 DNA follows: TGTGCCAGCAGCTGGCTAGCGGGGATGATGGAGACCCAGTACTTC. It yields the protein CASSWLAGMMETQYF.